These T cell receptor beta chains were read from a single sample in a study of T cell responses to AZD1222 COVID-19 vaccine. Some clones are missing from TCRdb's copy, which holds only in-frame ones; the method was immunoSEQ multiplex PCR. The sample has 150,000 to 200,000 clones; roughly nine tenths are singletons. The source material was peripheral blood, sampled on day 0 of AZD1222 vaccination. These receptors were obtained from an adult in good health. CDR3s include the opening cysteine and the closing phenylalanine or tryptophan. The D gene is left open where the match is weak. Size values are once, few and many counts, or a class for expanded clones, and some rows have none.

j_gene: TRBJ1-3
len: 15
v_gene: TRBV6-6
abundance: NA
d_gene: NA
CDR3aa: CASSNTGLSGNTIYF
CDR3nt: TGTGCCAGCAGTAACACAGGTCTCTCTGGAAACACCATATATTTT

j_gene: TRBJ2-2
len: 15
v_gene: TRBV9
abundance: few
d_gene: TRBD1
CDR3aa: CASSVVGQGAGELFF
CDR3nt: TGTGCCAGCAGCGTAGTGGGACAGGGGGCCGGGGAGCTGTTTTTT

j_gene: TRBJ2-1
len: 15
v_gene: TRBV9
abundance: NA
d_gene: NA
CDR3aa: CASSVSIGVYNEQFF
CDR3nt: TGTGCCAGCAGCGTAAGCATAGGGGTTTACAATGAGCAGTTCTTC

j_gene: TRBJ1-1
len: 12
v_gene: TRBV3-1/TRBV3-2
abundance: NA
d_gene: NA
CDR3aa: CASSQAGISAFF
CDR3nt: TGTGCCAGCAGCCAGGCCGGGATTTCAGCTTTCTTT

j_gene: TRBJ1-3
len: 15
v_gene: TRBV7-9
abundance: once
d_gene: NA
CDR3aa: CASSLAHSSGNTIYF
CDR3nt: TGTGCCAGCAGCCTCGCCCACAGCTCTGGAAACACCATATATTTT

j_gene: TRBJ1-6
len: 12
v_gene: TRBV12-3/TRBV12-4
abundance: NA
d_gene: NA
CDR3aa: CASSFGNSPLHF
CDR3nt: TGTGCCAGCAGTTTTGGAAATTCACCCCTCCACTTT

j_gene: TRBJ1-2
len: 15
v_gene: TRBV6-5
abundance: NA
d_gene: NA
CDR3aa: CASSLGSVAGGGYTF
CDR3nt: TGTGCCAGCAGTTTAGGTTCGGTCGCCGGGGGGGGCTACACCTTC

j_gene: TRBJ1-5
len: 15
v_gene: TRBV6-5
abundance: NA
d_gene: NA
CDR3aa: CASSYGGAVGQPQHF
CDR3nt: TGTGCCAGCAGTTACGGAGGGGCCGTCGGGCAGCCCCAGCATTTT

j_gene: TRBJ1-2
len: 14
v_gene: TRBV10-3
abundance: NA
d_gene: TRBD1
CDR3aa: CAISEGQGSYGYTF
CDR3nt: TGTGCCATCAGTGAGGGACAGGGAAGTTATGGCTACACCTTC

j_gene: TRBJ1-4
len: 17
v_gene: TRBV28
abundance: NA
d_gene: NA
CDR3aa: CASKELGTPATNEKLFF
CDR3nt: TGTGCCAGCAAAGAACTGGGGACACCTGCAACTAATGAAAAACTGTTTTTT

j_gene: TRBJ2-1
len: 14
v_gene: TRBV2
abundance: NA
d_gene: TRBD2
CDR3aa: CASKLTSGSHEQFF
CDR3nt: TGTGCCAGCAAATTGACTAGCGGGAGCCATGAGCAGTTCTTC

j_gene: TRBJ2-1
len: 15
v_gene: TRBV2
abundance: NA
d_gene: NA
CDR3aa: CASSDGGLVWNEQFF
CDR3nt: TGTGCCAGCAGTGATGGGGGGCTGGTTTGGAATGAGCAGTTCTTC

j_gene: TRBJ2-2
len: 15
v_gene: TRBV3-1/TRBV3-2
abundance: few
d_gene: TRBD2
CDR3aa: CASRPTSGRSGELFF
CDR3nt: TGTGCCAGCAGACCTACTAGCGGGAGGTCCGGGGAGCTGTTTTTT

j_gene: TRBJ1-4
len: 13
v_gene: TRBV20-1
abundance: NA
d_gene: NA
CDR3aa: CSASIPVNEKLFF
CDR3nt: TGCAGTGCTAGTATACCGGTGAATGAAAAACTGTTTTTT

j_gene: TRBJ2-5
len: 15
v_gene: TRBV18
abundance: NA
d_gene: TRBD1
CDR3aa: CASSHRDRGIETQYF
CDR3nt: TGTGCCAGCTCACACCGGGACAGGGGTATAGAGACCCAGTACTTC

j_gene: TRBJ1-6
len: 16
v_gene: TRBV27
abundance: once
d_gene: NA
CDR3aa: CASSLSGSSYNSPLHF
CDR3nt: TGTGCCAGCAGTTTATCGGGGAGCTCCTATAATTCACCCCTCCACTTT

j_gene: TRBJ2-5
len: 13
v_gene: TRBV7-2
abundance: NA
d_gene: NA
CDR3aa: CASSEGNQETQYF
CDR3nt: TGTGCCAGCAGCGAGGGAAATCAAGAGACCCAGTACTTC

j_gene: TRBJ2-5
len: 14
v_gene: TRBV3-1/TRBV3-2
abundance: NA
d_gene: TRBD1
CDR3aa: CASSLQGAGETQYF
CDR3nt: TGTGCCAGCAGCTTACAGGGGGCGGGGGAGACCCAGTACTTC

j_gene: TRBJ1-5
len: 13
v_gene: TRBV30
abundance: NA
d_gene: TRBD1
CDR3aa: CAWRRQGGQPQHF
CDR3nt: TGTGCCTGGAGGAGACAGGGCGGACAGCCCCAGCATTTT

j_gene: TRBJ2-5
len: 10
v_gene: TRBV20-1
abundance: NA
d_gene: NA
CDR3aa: CSAPVGTQYF
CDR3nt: TGCAGTGCTCCAGTAGGGACCCAGTACTTC

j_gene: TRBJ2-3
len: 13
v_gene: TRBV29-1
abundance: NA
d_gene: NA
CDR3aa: CSVDLDSTDTQYF
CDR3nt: TGCAGCGTTGACCTCGACAGCACAGATACGCAGTATTTT

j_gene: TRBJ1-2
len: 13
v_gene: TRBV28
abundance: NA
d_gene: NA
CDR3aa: CASSLPGTPNYTF
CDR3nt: TGTGCCAGCAGTTTACCGGGGACACCTAACTACACCTTC

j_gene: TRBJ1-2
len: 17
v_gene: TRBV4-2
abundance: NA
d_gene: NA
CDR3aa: CASSQELRSQGTYGYTF
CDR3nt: TGTGCCAGCAGCCAAGAGCTTCGGTCGCAGGGGACCTATGGCTACACCTTC

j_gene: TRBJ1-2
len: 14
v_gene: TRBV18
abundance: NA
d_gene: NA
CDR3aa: CASSPPLETYGYTF
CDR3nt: TGTGCCAGCTCACCACCGCTGGAGACCTATGGCTACACCTTC

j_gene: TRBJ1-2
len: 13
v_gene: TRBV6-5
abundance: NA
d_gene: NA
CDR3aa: CASRYDGVGGYTF
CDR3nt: TGTGCCAGCAGATACGACGGCGTTGGGGGCTACACCTTC

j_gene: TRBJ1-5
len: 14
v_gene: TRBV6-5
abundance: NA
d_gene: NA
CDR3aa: CASRGRVSNQPQHF
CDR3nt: TGTGCCAGCAGGGGGAGGGTTAGCAATCAGCCCCAGCATTTT

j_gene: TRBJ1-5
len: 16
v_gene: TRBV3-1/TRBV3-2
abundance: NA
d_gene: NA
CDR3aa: CASSQGGMGSNQPQHF
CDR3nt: TGTGCCAGCAGCCAAGGGGGTATGGGAAGCAATCAGCCCCAGCATTTT

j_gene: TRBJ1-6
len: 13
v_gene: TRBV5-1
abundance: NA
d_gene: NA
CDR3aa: CASSLTWDSPLHF
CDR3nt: TGCGCCAGCAGCCTCACATGGGATTCACCCCTCCACTTT

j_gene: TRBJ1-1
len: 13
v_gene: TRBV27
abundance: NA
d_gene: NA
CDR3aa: CASSLVGNTEAFF
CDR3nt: TGTGCCAGCAGTTTAGTCGGTAACACTGAAGCTTTCTTT

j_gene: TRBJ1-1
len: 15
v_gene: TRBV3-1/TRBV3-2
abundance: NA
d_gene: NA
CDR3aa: CASSLTSTANTEAFF
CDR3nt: TGTGCCAGCAGCCTTACCTCCACAGCAAACACTGAAGCTTTCTTT